Below are 21 T cell receptor beta chains sequenced from a single sample in a study of identical twins. TCRdb re-called the 5' RACE reads through MiXCR, storing one row per CDR3 protein. Of around 100,000 distinct CDR3 sequences detected, roughly 6% appear once; the ten largest clones hold 12%. The specimen sequenced was memory T cells sorted from blood. These receptors all come from a woman between 45 and 65 years old in good health.

This clonotype was counted many times. The V call is TRBV10-3, the J call TRBJ2-7; a weak D match, TRBD2 (5 bases). The length of the CDR3 is 12 residues. Germline V gene sequence: CDR1 ENHRY, CDR2 SYGVKD. V was cut by 7 bases and J by 3 bases, with 10 bases left in between. CDR3 bases: TGTGCCATCACTCTACGGGGCTACGAGCAGTACGTC. It translates to CAITLRGYEQYV.

With regard to this clonotype: This may arise from a read error, as a much more abundant clone is one base away. This is likely a read error, given that the CDR3 carries no conserved phenylalanine or tryptophan at its end. V usage is TRBV5-1 and J usage is TRBJ2-1; the match to TRBD2 covers 14 bases. The length of the CDR3 is 14 residues. CDR1 SGHRS and CDR2 YFSETQ come from the germline V gene. J was trimmed by 9 bases and V by 5 bases; bases with no gene match: 4. CDR3 sequence (DNA): TGCGCCAGCAGGGGGACTAGCGGGAGATCTGAGCAGTTCTAC. Amino acids: CASRGTSGRSEQFY.

At least ten counts were recorded for this clonotype. The gene calls are TRBV5-1 and TRBJ2-7, with TRBD1 identical over 7 bases. Germline lookup yields CDR1 SGHRS and CDR2 YFSETQ. The CDR3 is 15 amino acids. Trimming at V came to 0 bases and at J to 6 bases, leaving 9 bases not matched to a gene. This chain's CDR3 is CASSLAHRGVGEQYF. The CDR3 coding sequence is TGCGCCAGCAGCTTGGCGCACAGGGGAGTGGGCGAGCAGTACTTC.

This clonotype occurred many times. This chain links TRBV6-6 with TRBJ2-7, with 8 positions matching TRBD1. Per germline, CDR1 MNHNY and CDR2 SVGAGI (reference sequence). The CDR3 contains 16 residues. V was clipped by 6 bases and J by 7 bases; unmatched bases: 17. CDR3 residues: CASRPPNRQGPGEQYF. CDR3 nucleotide sequence: TGTGCCAGCAGACCCCCTAATAGACAGGGGCCCGGGGAGCAGTACTTC.

The chain couples TRBV6-5 to TRBJ1-3, with D perhaps matching TRBD1 (6 bases). CDR3 length: 17 amino acids. In germline, CDR1 is MNHEY, CDR2 SVGAGI. Deletions cut 2 bases from V and 0 bases from J, with 14 bases between. The CDR3 nucleotides are TGTGCCAGCAGTTACCAGACTACAGGGTTCTCTGGAAACACCATATATTTT. Translating it yields CASSYQTTGFSGNTIYF.

This clonotype was counted at least ten times. This chain links TRBV4-1 with TRBJ2-1; 12 bases line up with TRBD2. Germline V CDR1 and CDR2: MGHRA, YSYEKL. CDR3 length: 15 amino acids. With V trimmed by 3 bases and J by 10 bases, 7 bases remained unmatched. For the CDR3, the DNA is TGCGCCAGCAGCCAGACTAGCGGGAGCTCTACGGAGCAGTTCTTC. It yields the protein CASSQTSGSSTEQFF.

This clonotype was seen repeatedly, ten times or more. This chain links TRBV7-9 with TRBJ1-6; D perhaps matches TRBD1 (5 bases). Trimming left V 3 bases short and J 6 bases short, with 9 bases between. The CDR3 extends over 14 amino acids. Germline V gene data show CDR1 as SEHNR and CDR2 as FQNEAQ (reference sequence). The CDR3 bases are TGTGCCAGCAGCTTCGGCCAGGGTAATTCACCCCTCCACTTT. Amino acids: CASSFGQGNSPLHF.

This clonotype was seen repeatedly, ten times or more. The V call is TRBV12-3 or TRBV12-4, the J call TRBJ2-2, with TRBD1 matching 10 bases. Germline trimming cut 6 bases from V and 4 bases from J; bases unmatched to any gene: 5. The CDR3 covers 15 residues. DNA for the CDR3: TGTGCCAGCAGCATGACAGGGGGCTTCACCGGGGAGCTGTTTTTT. Protein sequence: CASSMTGGFTGELFF.

The table lists this clonotype with many counts. The chain carries TRBV20-1 and TRBJ2-1, with 7 bases lining up with TRBD2. With 5 bases clipped from V and 9 bases from J, the junction kept 13 bases outside the gene matches. This CDR3 is 14 amino acids long. In germline, CDR1 is DFQATT, CDR2 SNEGSKA (reference sequence). As DNA, the CDR3 is TGCAGTGCTTCCGCCCTGGCGGGGAGGGTTGAGCAGTTCTTC. Amino acid sequence: CSASALAGRVEQFF.

This clonotype has only a few counts. The V call is TRBV5-1, the J call TRBJ1-2, with unresolved D. Trimming removed 1 base from V and 6 bases from J, with 10 bases in between. The CDR3 runs 13 residues. CDR1 SGHRS and CDR2 YFSETQ come from the germline V gene. Here the CDR3 reads CASSLSPSDGYTF. In DNA, the CDR3 is TGCGCCAGCAGCTTGTCTCCGTCCGATGGCTACACCTTC.

This clonotype was seen ten or more times. This chain links TRBV30 with TRBJ1-5; 10 bases align to TRBD1. The CDR3 spans 18 residues. J lost 0 bases, V lost 2 bases, and 10 bases had no gene match. Looked up from germline, CDR1 is GTSNPN and CDR2 is SVGIG (reference sequence). Written as DNA, the CDR3 is TGTGCCTGGAGTCCTGACAGGGGGCGCGAAGTTAGCAATCAGCCCCAGCATTTT. It specifies CAWSPDRGREVSNQPQHF.

This clonotype was observed a few times. The chain combines TRBV10-3 with TRBJ1-5; D unresolved. In germline, CDR1 is ENHRY, CDR2 SYGVKD. V lost 6 bases, J lost 0 bases, and 6 bases lay in between. This CDR3 spans 13 amino acids. The CDR3 is CAIRPDSNQPQHF. The CDR3 nucleotides read TGTGCCATCAGACCGGATAGCAATCAGCCCCAGCATTTT.

This clonotype has at least ten counts. The chain has TRBV30 and TRBJ2-1; 10 bases are a match to TRBD2. The CDR3 has 13 amino acids. The J segment lost 6 bases and the V segment lost 5 bases, leaving 4 bases of the junction unmatched. CDR1 GTSNPN and CDR2 SVGIG come from the germline V gene (reference sequence). Written as DNA, the CDR3 is TGTGCCTGGGAGCGGGAGGGCCTCAATGAGCAGTTCTTC. Translated: CAWEREGLNEQFF.

The chain couples TRBV3-1 to TRBJ2-5, with D possibly TRBD2 on 6 matching bases. The germline V gene encodes CDR1 LGHDT and CDR2 YNNKEL (reference sequence). The CDR3 is 15 residues long. V was pared by 0 bases and J by 5 bases, with 13 bases between. This CDR3 is CASSQDVAAGETQYF. The CDR3 bases are TGTGCCAGCAGCCAAGACGTGGCGGCGGGGGAGACCCAGTACTTC.

This clonotype was seen once. A much larger clone lies one base from this, so it may be a read error. The rearrangement links TRBV30 to TRBJ1-6; weak D call: TRBD1 (5 bases). Per the germline V gene, CDR1 is GTSNPN and CDR2 is SVGIG (reference sequence). V was shortened by 4 bases and J by 7 bases, with 17 bases between the two germline ends. CDR3 size: 15 residues. The CDR3 bases are TGTGCCTGGACGGGGCGGGGAGTACAGAATTCACCCCTCCACTTT. It yields the protein CAWTGRGVQNSPLHF.

This clonotype was seen repeatedly, ten times or more. V and J are TRBV27 and TRBJ1-1; unclear D gene. Germline values: CDR1 MNHEY, CDR2 SMNVEV (reference sequence). CDR3 length equals 12 residues. V was trimmed by 8 bases and J by 8 bases, leaving 15 bases between them. CDR3 sequence reads: CASGVFGREAFF. CDR3 bases: TGTGCCAGCGGGGTCTTTGGGAGGGAAGCTTTCTTT.

This clonotype showed up many times. J is TRBJ2-3 and V is TRBV6-1, with 9 bases identical to TRBD1. CDR3 size: 15 residues. The germline V gene has CDR1 MNHNS and CDR2 SASEGT. V shed 4 bases and J 3 bases; nucleotides not matched to a gene: 5. CDR3 sequence (DNA): TGTGCCAGCAGTGGGACAGGGGTGAGAACAGATACGCAGTATTTT. As protein: CASSGTGVRTDTQYF.

This clonotype was seen many times. The rearrangement joins TRBV11-2 to TRBJ2-3; a weak D match, TRBD2 (6 bases). The V end lost 5 bases, the J end lost 6 bases, and 12 bases lay between the germline ends. The CDR3 consists of 13 residues. Germline V lookup: CDR1 SGHAT, CDR2 FQNNGV. DNA for the CDR3: TGTGCCAGCAGCCCCTTAGCGGCGGATACGCAGTATTTT. Amino acid sequence: CASSPLAADTQYF.

This clonotype was detected ten times or more. The V gene is TRBV25-1, the J gene TRBJ2-1; D assignment may be TRBD1 or TRBD2 (5 bases each). In germline, CDR1 is MGHDK, CDR2 SYGVNS. This CDR3 is 13 amino acids long. The ends were cut back, 4 bases at V and 10 bases at J, with 14 bases in the middle. The CDR3 DNA is TGTGCCAGCAGTGGAGGGGTCCGAGGGGAGCAGTTCTTC. This sequence encodes CASSGGVRGEQFF.

This clonotype was recorded many times. J is TRBJ2-1 and V is TRBV27, with D possibly TRBD2 on 6 matching bases. Germline CDR1 and CDR2: MNHEY and SMNVEV (reference sequence). With 5 bases removed from V and 4 bases from J, the gap between germline ends came to 21 bases. The CDR3 runs 17 residues. This CDR3 reads CASSQRARDLRYNEQFF. Written as DNA, the CDR3 is TGTGCCAGCAGTCAGAGAGCGAGGGACTTGAGATACAATGAGCAGTTCTTC.

The chain's CDR3 is CASSRPLGRGANVLTF. In DNA form, the CDR3 reads TGTGCCAGCAGCCGACCCCTGGGGCGGGGGGCCAACGTCCTGACTTTC. The chain is built from TRBV3-1 and TRBJ2-6; perhaps TRBD1 as D (5 bases). Germline CDR1 LGHDT, CDR2 YNNKEL (reference sequence). The V gene lost 4 bases and the J gene lost 4 bases, with 14 bases spanning the gap. The CDR3 extends over 16 amino acids.